The 29 T cell receptor beta chains in this list originate from one sample, sequenced in a study of shared clonotypes between healthy human individuals. Only in-frame clones appear in the TCRdb table, and some are missing; sequencing was by immunoSEQ multiplex PCR. The table records 2.3 million or so clones, about 92% of them present only once. Sequences were obtained from naive CD4+ T cells from PBMCs. Regarding subset: CD45RA+ positively selected. The receptors here all came from a man younger than 30 in good health. Some clones in this sample may be carry-over from other donors' samples.

The chain links TRBV18 to TRBJ2-4; no firm D call. There are 13 residues in the CDR3. Germline V gene lookup returns CDR1 KGHSH and CDR2 LQKENI. V was shortened by 0 bases and J by 6 bases, with 6 bases between the two germline ends. The CDR3 here is CASSPPNINIQYF. The CDR3 bases are TGTGCCAGCTCACCACCGAACATAAACATTCAGTACTTC.

The V call is TRBV10-3, the J call TRBJ2-7; a weak D match, TRBD1 (6 bases). The CDR3 runs to 13 residues. The germline V gene encodes CDR1 ENHRY and CDR2 SYGVKD. The V gene lost 3 bases and the J gene lost 4 bases, with 10 bases spanning the gap. CDR3 sequence reads: CAISEGTPYEQYF. The CDR3 nucleotides read TGTGCCATCAGTGAAGGGACACCGTACGAGCAGTACTTC.

J is TRBJ1-2 and V is TRBV2; no definite D call. The germline gives CDR1 SNHLY, CDR2 FYNNEI. Trimming took 5 bases from V and 1 from J, leaving 8 bases between them. CDR3 length: 13 amino acids. The CDR3 DNA sequence: TGTGCCAGCAGTAGGACGGATAACTATGGCTACACCTTC. It codes for CASSRTDNYGYTF.

The gene calls are TRBV5-6 and TRBJ2-1; D uncertain. This CDR3 spans 11 amino acids. V was pared by 2 bases and J by 6 bases, with 3 bases between. Per the germline V gene, CDR1 is SGHDT and CDR2 is YYEEEE. CDR3 nucleotide sequence: TGTGCCAGCAGCTTTGTCAATGAGCAGTTCTTC. Protein product: CASSFVNEQFF.

V is TRBV9 and J is TRBJ2-3; tentative D call: TRBD2 (5 bases). The CDR3 is made up of 16 amino acids. Trimming cost V 0 bases and J 0 bases, with 11 bases left between them. Germline-derived CDR1 and CDR2 are SGDLS and YYNGEE. The CDR3: CASSVDPGGSTDTQYF. CDR3 bases: TGTGCCAGCAGCGTAGATCCTGGCGGGAGCACAGATACGCAGTATTTT.

This chain connects TRBV7-3 to TRBJ1-1, with D hard to call. The CDR3 spans 15 residues. V dropped 5 bases and J dropped 3 bases, with 16 bases sitting between them. The germline gives CDR1 SGHTA, CDR2 FQGTGA. CDR3 residues: CASSPFSNDDTEAFF. CDR3 coding DNA: TGTGCCAGCAGCCCCTTTAGCAATGATGACACTGAAGCTTTCTTT.

J is TRBJ2-5 and V is TRBV28; no clear D gene. V lost 3 bases and J lost 5, with 13 bases in between. Germline CDR1 and CDR2: MDHEN and SYDVKM. CDR3 size: 14 residues. The CDR3 DNA reads TGTGCCAGCAGTTTCGGGTCCCTCGGGGAGACCCAGTACTTC. This encodes CASSFGSLGETQYF.

The CDR3 reads CASSLGGAGRTEAFF. Written as DNA, the CDR3 is TGTGCCAGCAGTTTAGGGGGGGCTGGTCGGACTGAAGCTTTCTTT. The chain couples TRBV28 to TRBJ1-1, with D maybe TRBD1 (6 bases). Between the trimmed V and J ends, which lost 2 bases and 5 bases, there was a span of 15 bases. The CDR3 is made up of 15 amino acids. Germline V gene lookup returns CDR1 MDHEN and CDR2 SYDVKM.

This chain uses TRBV2 with TRBJ1-5; D remains ambiguous. The CDR3 sequence is 14 residues long. V lost 4 bases and J lost 5, with 12 bases in between. Germline-derived CDR1 and CDR2 are SNHLY and FYNNEI. DNA of the CDR3: TGTGCCAGCAGTGTAGAGCGGGGAGATCAGCCCCAGCATTTT. It is translated as CASSVERGDQPQHF.

This chain links TRBV6-1 with TRBJ2-7, with D possibly matching TRBD1 (6 bases). The CDR3 runs 15 residues. The germline V gene encodes CDR1 MNHNS and CDR2 SASEGT. Trimming took 7 bases from V and 5 from J, leaving 21 bases between them. In DNA form, the CDR3 reads TGTGCCAGCATCCCAGGTTTCGGACAGCCCCACGAGCAGTACTTC. This codes for CASIPGFGQPHEQYF.

The chain uses TRBV28 and TRBJ2-7; 8 positions agree with TRBD2. CDR3 length equals 16 residues. V was clipped by 3 bases and J by 3 bases; unmatched bases: 10. Germline lookup yields CDR1 MDHEN and CDR2 SYDVKM. The CDR3 nucleotides read TGTGCCAGCAGTTTCCCCTTAGCGGGATTCCACTACGAGCAGTACTTC. It yields the protein CASSFPLAGFHYEQYF.

Regarding this clone: The same CDR3 is also encoded by other DNA sequences in this sample. The V and J genes are TRBV6-5 and TRBJ2-3, with D hard to call. CDR3 length equals 13 residues. Germline assignment: CDR1 MNHEY and CDR2 SVGAGI. The V end lost 0 bases, the J end lost 6 bases, and 7 bases lay between the germline ends. CDR3 coding DNA: TGTGCCAGCAGTTACTCGGTCGGGGATACGCAGTATTTT. Translating it yields CASSYSVGDTQYF.

This clone was counted once. The chain is built from TRBV6-5 and TRBJ1-5; a weak D match, TRBD1 (5 bases). The CDR3 is 13 residues long. Germline CDR1 reads MNHEY; CDR2 reads SVGAGI. V was shortened by 8 bases and J by 4 bases, with 12 bases between the two germline ends. The CDR3, as DNA: TGTGCCAGCGCAGGGAGGAAGAATCAGCCCCAGCATTTT. Translation: CASAGRKNQPQHF.

The rearrangement uses TRBV4-1 and TRBJ2-1; no reliable D call. The CDR3 runs to 13 residues. V was cut by 7 bases and J by 9 bases, with 16 bases left in between. Germline loops: CDR1 MGHRA, CDR2 YSYEKL. This chain's CDR3 is CASTGGPWAEQFF. As DNA, the CDR3 is TGCGCCAGCACAGGCGGACCTTGGGCTGAGCAGTTCTTC.

This clone showed up just once. This sequence joins TRBV6-5 and TRBJ2-7; no definite D call. V gave up 5 bases and J gave up 2 bases, with 13 bases separating them. The CDR3 extends over 14 amino acids. The V gene's germline CDR1 is MNHEY and CDR2 SVGAGI. The CDR3 reads CASSPRSPTYEQYF. The CDR3 DNA reads TGTGCCAGCAGTCCCCGGTCTCCTACCTACGAGCAGTACTTC.

The chain couples TRBV7-9 to TRBJ2-3; the D is unclear. V lost 0 bases to trimming and J lost 2 bases, with 6 bases between them. Germline V lookup: CDR1 SEHNR, CDR2 FQNEAQ (reference sequence). The CDR3 consists of 14 residues. CDR3 nucleotide sequence: TGTGCCAGCAGCTTAGCGGACCTCACAGATACGCAGTATTTT. This gives the protein CASSLADLTDTQYF.

The J gene is TRBJ2-7, the V gene TRBV13; maybe TRBD2 (6 bases). The V end lost 8 bases, the J end lost 1 base, and 21 bases lay between the germline ends. CDR1 is PRHDT, CDR2 FYEKMQ, per germline (reference sequence). The CDR3 has 16 amino acids. CDR3 sequence reads: CASQGFRELDSYEQYF. The CDR3 coding sequence is TGTGCCAGCCAAGGTTTCCGGGAGCTGGATTCCTACGAGCAGTACTTC.

This chain links TRBV2 with TRBJ1-2; 12 bases are a match to TRBD1. The CDR3 totals 15 residues. Germline CDR1 and CDR2: SNHLY and FYNNEI. V shed 4 bases, J shed 6 bases, and the junction held 6 bases outside the gene matches. The CDR3 loop reads CASSGPGQGADGYTF. The CDR3 DNA reads as TGTGCCAGCAGTGGACCGGGACAGGGGGCGGATGGCTACACCTTC.

CDR3 residues: CASSLDGETQYF. CDR3 DNA: TGTGCCAGCAGCTTAGATGGGGAGACCCAGTACTTC. J is TRBJ2-5 and V is TRBV11-2; D uncertain. V was cut by 0 bases and J by 5 bases, with 4 bases left in between. The CDR3 is made up of 12 amino acids. The germline V gene has CDR1 SGHAT and CDR2 FQNNGV. Using reference TRBV11-2 and TRBJ2-5 for the parts outside the CDR3, the full variable domain is EAGVAQSPRYKIIEKRQSVAFWCNPISGHATLYWYQQILGQGPKLLIQFQNNGVVDDSQLPKDRFSAERLKGVDSTLKIQPAKLEDSAVYLCASSLDGETQYFGPGTRLLVL.

The table lists this clone with a count of one. The gene calls are TRBV5-1 and TRBJ2-7, with D possibly matching TRBD2 (6 bases). The V gene's germline CDR1 is SGHRS and CDR2 YFSETQ. The CDR3 contains 16 residues. V lost 4 bases and J lost 0, with 17 bases in between. In DNA, the CDR3 is TGCGCCAGCAGCCTGGAGGGCTCCCATAGCTCCTACGAGCAGTACTTC. This gives the protein CASSLEGSHSSYEQYF.

This chain joins TRBV5-1 and TRBJ2-4, with 7 bases lining up with TRBD2. V was clipped by 6 bases and J by 4 bases; unmatched bases: 10. Germline loops: CDR1 SGHRS, CDR2 YFSETQ. The CDR3 totals 15 residues. CDR3 in amino acids: CASTFIRDYKNIQYF. The CDR3 DNA follows: TGCGCCAGCACCTTTATTCGGGACTATAAAAACATTCAGTACTTC.

This sequence joins TRBV5-1 and TRBJ2-7; 12 nucleotides match TRBD2. Per germline, CDR1 SGHRS and CDR2 YFSETQ. The length of the CDR3 is 18 residues. J was trimmed by 4 bases and V by 0 bases; bases with no gene match: 11. The CDR3 region has the DNA TGCGCCAGCAGCTTGGGCGTCAGAAGACTAGCGGGAGTATACGAGCAGTACTTC. It is translated as CASSLGVRRLAGVYEQYF.

This clone appeared once. J is TRBJ1-2 and V is TRBV5-4; D is uncertain. The CDR3 is 12 amino acids. CDR1 SGHNT and CDR2 YYREEE come from the germline V gene (reference sequence). V was cut by 1 base and J by 7 bases, with 8 bases left in between. Here the CDR3 reads CASSLRAGGYTF. The CDR3 nucleotides read TGTGCCAGCAGCTTGCGCGCTGGTGGCTACACCTTC.

The J gene is TRBJ2-5, the V gene TRBV5-1; 7 nucleotides agree with TRBD1. Germline loops: CDR1 SGHRS, CDR2 YFSETQ. V shed 4 bases and J 0 bases; nucleotides not matched to a gene: 3. The CDR3 totals 14 residues. The DNA for the CDR3 is TGCGCCAGCAGCCACGGGACAGACCAAGAGACCCAGTACTTC. Protein product: CASSHGTDQETQYF.

The chain couples TRBV2 to TRBJ2-1; 7 bases match TRBD2. This CDR3 contains 14 residues. V lost 4 bases to trimming and J lost 3 bases; unmatched junction nucleotides: 3. From germline, CDR1 is SNHLY and CDR2 FYNNEI. The CDR3 sequence: CASSGAGVYNEQFF. The CDR3 DNA reads as TGTGCCAGCAGTGGTGCGGGGGTCTACAATGAGCAGTTCTTC.

This chain joins TRBV29-1 and TRBJ2-7, with 8 nucleotides matching TRBD2. The CDR3 extends over 14 amino acids. With 2 bases clipped from V and 7 bases from J, the junction kept 10 bases outside the gene matches. In germline, CDR1 is SQVTM, CDR2 ANQGSEA. CDR3 nucleotide sequence: TGCAGCGTTGAAAGGCTAGCGGGTTTTGGAGAGCAGTACTTC. Translation gives CSVERLAGFGEQYF.

The chain combines TRBV6-1 with TRBJ2-4; the D call may be TRBD1 or TRBD2 (6 bases each). The CDR3 sequence is 15 residues long. CDR1 is MNHNS and CDR2 is SASEGT in the germline V gene. V dropped 5 bases and J dropped 0 bases, with 11 bases sitting between them. The CDR3: CASSTGAIAKNIQYF. The CDR3 nucleotides are TGTGCCAGCAGTACGGGGGCCATAGCCAAAAACATTCAGTACTTC.

The genes are TRBV28 and TRBJ2-7; D is uncertain. The germline V and J ends were trimmed by 5 bases and 1 base, with 15 bases remaining between them. The CDR3 length is 15 residues. CDR1 MDHEN and CDR2 SYDVKM come from the germline V gene. The DNA for the CDR3 is TGTGCCAGCAGTCCCCATCCCGGGCCGTCCTACGAGCAGTACTTC. Translating it yields CASSPHPGPSYEQYF. The full variable domain, in which reference TRBV28 and TRBJ2-7 provide the parts outside the CDR3, is DVKVTQSSRYLVKRTGEKVFLECVQDMDHENMFWYRQDPGLGLRLIYFSYDVKMKEKGDIPEGYSVSREKKERFSLILESASTNQTSMYLCASSPHPGPSYEQYFGPGTRLTVT.

The chain combines TRBV5-1 with TRBJ2-7; either TRBD1 or TRBD2 may fit D (5 bases each). Germline V gene lookup returns CDR1 SGHRS and CDR2 YFSETQ. The CDR3 loop spans 15 amino acids. V dropped 3 bases and J dropped 0 bases, with 13 bases sitting between them. The CDR3 nucleotides are TGCGCCAGCAGCTCCGGTGGTGGGACCTCCTACGAGCAGTACTTC. It yields the protein CASSSGGGTSYEQYF.